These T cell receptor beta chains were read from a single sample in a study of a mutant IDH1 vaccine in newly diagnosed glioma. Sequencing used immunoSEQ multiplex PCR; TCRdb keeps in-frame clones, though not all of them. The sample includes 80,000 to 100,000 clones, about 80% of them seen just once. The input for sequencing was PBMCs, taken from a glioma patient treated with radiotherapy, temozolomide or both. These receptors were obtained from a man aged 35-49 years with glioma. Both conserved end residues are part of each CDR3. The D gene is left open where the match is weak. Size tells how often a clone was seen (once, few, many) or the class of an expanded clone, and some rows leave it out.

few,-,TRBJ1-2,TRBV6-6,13,TGTGCCAGCAACTTACAGGGAACCTATGGCTACACCTTC,CASNLQGTYGYTF
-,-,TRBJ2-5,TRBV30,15,TGTGCCTGGAGTGTACGAGGAATGAGGCAAGAGACCCAGTACTTC,CAWSVRGMRQETQYF
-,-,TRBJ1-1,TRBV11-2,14,TGTGCCAGCAGCTTAGGGACAGCTAACACTGAAGCTTTCTTT,CASSLGTANTEAFF
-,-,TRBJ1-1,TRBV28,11,TGTGCCAGCAGAACAGGGAGTGAAGCTTTCTTT,CASRTGSEAFF
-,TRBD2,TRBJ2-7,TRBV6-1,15,TGTGCCAGCAGTGATGGGCTAGCGGGCGCCTACGAGCAGTACTTC,CASSDGLAGAYEQYF
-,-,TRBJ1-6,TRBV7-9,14,TGTGCCAGCAGCTCCCAGGCATATAATTCACCCCTCCACTTT,CASSSQAYNSPLHF
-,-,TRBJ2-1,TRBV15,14,TGTGCCACCAGCAGAGGGGGATCCTACAATGAGCAGTTCTTC,CATSRGGSYNEQFF
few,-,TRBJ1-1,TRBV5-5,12,TGTGCCAGCAGTCAAACGTCAGCTGAAGCTTTCTTT,CASSQTSAEAFF
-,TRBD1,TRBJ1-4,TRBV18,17,TGTGCCAGCTCACCCCGAAGCGACAGGGGACAATTTTCAAAACTGTTTTTT,CASSPRSDRGQFSKLFF
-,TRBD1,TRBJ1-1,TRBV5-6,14,TGTGCCAGCAGTTGGGACAGAGGGGTCCCTGAAGCTTTCTTT,CASSWDRGVPEAFF
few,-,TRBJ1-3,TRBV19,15,TGTGCCAGTAGATCGCAGGCCCACTCTGGAAACACCATATATTTT,CASRSQAHSGNTIYF
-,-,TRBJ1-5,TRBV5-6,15,TGTGCCAGCAGCTTGTTGGGCTATAGCAATCAGCCCCAGCATTTT,CASSLLGYSNQPQHF
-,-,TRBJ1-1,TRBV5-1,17,TGCGCCAGCAGCTTACCGAGGACGCAAAGTTTGAACACTGAAGCTTTCTTT,CASSLPRTQSLNTEAFF
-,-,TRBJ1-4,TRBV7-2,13,TGTGCCAGCAGCCCCAGTGGTAATGAAAAACTGTTTTTT,CASSPSGNEKLFF
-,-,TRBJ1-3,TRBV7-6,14,TGTGCCAGCAGCTTAAGGGGAGGAGTGGGTACCATATATTTT,CASSLRGGVGTIYF
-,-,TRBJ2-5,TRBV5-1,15,TGCGCCAGCAGCTCCCCACAGGGCCACCAAGAGACCCAGTACTTC,CASSSPQGHQETQYF
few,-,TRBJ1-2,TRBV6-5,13,TGTGCCAGCAGTTACTCCAGGGGAGGTGGCTACACCTTC,CASSYSRGGGYTF
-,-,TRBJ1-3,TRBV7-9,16,TGTGCCAGCAGCTTAGCCGAAGTAATTTCTGGAAACACCATATATTTT,CASSLAEVISGNTIYF
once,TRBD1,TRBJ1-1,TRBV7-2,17,TGTGCCAGCAGCTTAATGGGGGACAGGACCTTAAACACTGAAGCTTTCTTT,CASSLMGDRTLNTEAFF
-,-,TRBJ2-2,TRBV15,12,TGTGCCACCAGCAGAGTTACGGGGGAGCTGTTTTTT,CATSRVTGELFF
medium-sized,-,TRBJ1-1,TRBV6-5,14,TGTGCCAGCAGTTACAGCCAACGGGGCACTGAAGCTTTCTTT,CASSYSQRGTEAFF
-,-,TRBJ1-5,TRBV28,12,TGTGCCACTTCCAGGGTCAGTCAGCCCCAGCATTTT,CATSRVSQPQHF
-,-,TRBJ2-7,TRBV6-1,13,TGTGCCAGCAGTCACGGGGGCCCCTACGAGCAGTACTTC,CASSHGGPYEQYF
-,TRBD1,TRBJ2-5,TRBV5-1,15,TGCGCCAGCAGCCAACTGAACAGGGGTACGAAGACCCAGTACTTC,CASSQLNRGTKTQYF
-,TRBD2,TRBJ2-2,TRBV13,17,TGTGCCAGCAGCTACATACCGGGACTAGCGGACACCGGGGAGCTGTTTTTT,CASSYIPGLADTGELFF
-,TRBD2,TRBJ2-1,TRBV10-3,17,TGTGCCATCAGTTCGGGTTCCGAGACTAGCGGGAAAAATGAGCAGTTCTTC,CAISSGSETSGKNEQFF
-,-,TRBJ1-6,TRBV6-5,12,TGTGCCAGCAGTCCCGGTAATTCACCCCTCCACTTT,CASSPGNSPLHF
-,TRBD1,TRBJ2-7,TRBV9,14,TGTGCCAGCAGCCCCCGGACAGGGGGCGACGAGCAGTACTTC,CASSPRTGGDEQYF
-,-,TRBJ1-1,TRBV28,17,TGTGCCAGCAGTTTATTGTACAGACTAACGGTGAACACTGAAGCTTTCTTT,CASSLLYRLTVNTEAFF
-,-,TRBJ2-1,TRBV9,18,TGTGCCAGCAGCTCGAGTGTTCGACAGTCCATCGCCTACAATGAGCAGTTCTTC,CASSSSVRQSIAYNEQFF
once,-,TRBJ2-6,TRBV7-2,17,TGTGCCAGCAGCTTACGGGACACAGTCTCTGGGGCCAACGTCCTGACTTTC,CASSLRDTVSGANVLTF
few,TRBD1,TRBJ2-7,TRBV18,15,TGTGCCAGCTCATTCCGGACAGGGTCTGGCTACGAGCAGTACTTC,CASSFRTGSGYEQYF
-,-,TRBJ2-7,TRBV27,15,TGTGCCAGCAGGGCGTACGACAGCGGCACCTACGAGCAGTACTTC,CASRAYDSGTYEQYF
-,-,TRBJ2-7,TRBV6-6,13,TGTGCCAGCAGCCAGGGGGGCGGGCGCGAGCAGTACTTC,CASSQGGGREQYF
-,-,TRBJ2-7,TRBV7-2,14,TGTGCCAGCAGCTTAGGCCGGAGCTCAAACGAGCAGTACTTC,CASSLGRSSNEQYF
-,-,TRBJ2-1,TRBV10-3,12,TGTGCCATCAGGGACCTTTTGGATGAGCAGTTCTTC,CAIRDLLDEQFF
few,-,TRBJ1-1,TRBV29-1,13,TGCAGCGTGGGGTGGGCAGGGAACACTGAAGCTTTCTTT,CSVGWAGNTEAFF
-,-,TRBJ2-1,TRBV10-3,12,TGTGCCATCAGTGAACTAGCCGGTGAGCAGTTCTTC,CAISELAGEQFF
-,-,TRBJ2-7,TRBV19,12,TGTGCCAGTAGTCCGACAGGATACGAGCAGTACTTC,CASSPTGYEQYF
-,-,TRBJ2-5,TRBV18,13,TGTGCCAGCTCTAGGGGCGCTGGTGAGACCCAGTACTTC,CASSRGAGETQYF
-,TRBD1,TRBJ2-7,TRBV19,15,TGTGCCAGTAGTAGGGGGACAGGCCAACCCTACGAGCAGTACTTC,CASSRGTGQPYEQYF
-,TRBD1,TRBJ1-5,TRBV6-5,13,TGTGCCAGCACTAGGGACAGTAGTCAGCCCCAGCATTTT,CASTRDSSQPQHF
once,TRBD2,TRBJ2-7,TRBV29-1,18,TGCAGCGTTGCTAGGGCGGTAGCGGGAGGCCTGAGCTCCTACGAGCAGTACTTC,CSVARAVAGGLSSYEQYF